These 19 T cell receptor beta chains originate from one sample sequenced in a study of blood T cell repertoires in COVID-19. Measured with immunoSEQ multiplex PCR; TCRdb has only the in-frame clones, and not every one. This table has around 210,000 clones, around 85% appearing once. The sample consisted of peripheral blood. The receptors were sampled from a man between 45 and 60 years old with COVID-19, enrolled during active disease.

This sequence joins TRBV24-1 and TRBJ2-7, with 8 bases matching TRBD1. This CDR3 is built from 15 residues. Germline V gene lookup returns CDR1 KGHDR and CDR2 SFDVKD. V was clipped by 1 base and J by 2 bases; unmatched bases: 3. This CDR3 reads CATSDLTGGAYEQYF. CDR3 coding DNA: TGTGCCACCAGTGATTTAACAGGGGGTGCCTACGAGCAGTACTTC.

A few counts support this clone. The CDR3, as DNA: TGTGCCAGCAGCTTAGTGGAGGAGCAGTTCTTC. Translating it yields CASSLVEEQFF. The rearrangement joins TRBV11-2 to TRBJ2-1; D gene uncertain. The CDR3 covers 11 residues. Germline assignment: CDR1 SGHAT and CDR2 FQNNGV. V lost 1 base and J 10 bases, leaving 5 bases between the germline ends.

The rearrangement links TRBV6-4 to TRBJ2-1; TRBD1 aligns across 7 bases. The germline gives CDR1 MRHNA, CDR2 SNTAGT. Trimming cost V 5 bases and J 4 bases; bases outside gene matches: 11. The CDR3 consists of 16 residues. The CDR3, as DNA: TGTGCCAGCAGTCCCCGGACAGGTACTGGGTACAATGAGCAGTTCTTC. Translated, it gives CASSPRTGTGYNEQFF.

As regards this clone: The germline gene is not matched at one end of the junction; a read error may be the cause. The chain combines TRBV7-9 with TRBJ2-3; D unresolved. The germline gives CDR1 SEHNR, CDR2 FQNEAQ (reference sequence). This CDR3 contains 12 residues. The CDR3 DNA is TGTGCCAGCAGCTACAGCACACATACGCAGTATTTT. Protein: CASSYSTHTQYF. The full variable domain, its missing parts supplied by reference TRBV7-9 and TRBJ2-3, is DTGVSQNPRHKITKRGQNVTFRCDPISEHNRLYWYRQTLGQGPEFLTYFQNEAQLEKSRLLSDRFSAERPKGSFSTLEIQRTEQGDSAMYLCASSYSTHTQYFGPGTRLTVL.

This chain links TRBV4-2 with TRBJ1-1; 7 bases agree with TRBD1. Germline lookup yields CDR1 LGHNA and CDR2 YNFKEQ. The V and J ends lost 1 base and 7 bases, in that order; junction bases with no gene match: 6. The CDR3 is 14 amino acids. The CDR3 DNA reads TGTGCCAGCAGCCAAGGCCGGGACAGACTTGAAGCTTTCTTT. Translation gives CASSQGRDRLEAFF.

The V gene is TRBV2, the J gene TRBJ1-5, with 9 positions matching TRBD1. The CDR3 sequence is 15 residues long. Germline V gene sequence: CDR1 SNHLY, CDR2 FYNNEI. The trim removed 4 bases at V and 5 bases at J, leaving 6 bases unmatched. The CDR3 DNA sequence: TGTGCCAGCAGTGTCGGAGGGACAGGGCATCAGCCCCAGCATTTT. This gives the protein CASSVGGTGHQPQHF.

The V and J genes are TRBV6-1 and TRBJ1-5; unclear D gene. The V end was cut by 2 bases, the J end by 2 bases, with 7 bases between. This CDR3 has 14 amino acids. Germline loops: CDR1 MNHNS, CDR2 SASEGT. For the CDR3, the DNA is TGTGCCAGCAGTGAAATCCAGGGCAATCAGCCCCAGCATTTT. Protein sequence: CASSEIQGNQPQHF.

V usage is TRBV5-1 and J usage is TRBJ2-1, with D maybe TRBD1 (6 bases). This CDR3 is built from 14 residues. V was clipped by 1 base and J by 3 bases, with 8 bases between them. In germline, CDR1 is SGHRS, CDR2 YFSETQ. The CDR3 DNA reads TGCGCCAGCAGCTTGATGGACAGCTACAATGAGCAGTTCTTC. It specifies CASSLMDSYNEQFF.

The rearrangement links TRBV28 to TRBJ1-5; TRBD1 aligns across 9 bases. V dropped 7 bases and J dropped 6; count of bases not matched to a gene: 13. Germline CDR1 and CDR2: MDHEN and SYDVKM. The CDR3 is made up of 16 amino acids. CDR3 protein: CASNGRDRAFAQPQHF. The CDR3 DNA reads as TGTGCCAGCAATGGCCGGGACAGGGCTTTTGCTCAGCCCCAGCATTTT.

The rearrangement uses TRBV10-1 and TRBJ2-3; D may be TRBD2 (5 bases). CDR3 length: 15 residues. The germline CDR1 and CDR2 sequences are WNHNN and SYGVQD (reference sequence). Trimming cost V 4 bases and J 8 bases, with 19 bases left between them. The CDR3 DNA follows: TGCGCCAGCAGTGGCCCCGAGGGTCGGGGAATTACGCAGTATTTT. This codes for CASSGPEGRGITQYF.

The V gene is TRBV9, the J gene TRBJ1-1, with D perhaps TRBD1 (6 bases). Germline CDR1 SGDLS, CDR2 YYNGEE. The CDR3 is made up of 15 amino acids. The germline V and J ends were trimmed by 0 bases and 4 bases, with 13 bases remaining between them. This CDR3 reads CASSVVGGPGTEAFF. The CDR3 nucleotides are TGTGCCAGCAGCGTAGTCGGGGGGCCAGGCACTGAAGCTTTCTTT.

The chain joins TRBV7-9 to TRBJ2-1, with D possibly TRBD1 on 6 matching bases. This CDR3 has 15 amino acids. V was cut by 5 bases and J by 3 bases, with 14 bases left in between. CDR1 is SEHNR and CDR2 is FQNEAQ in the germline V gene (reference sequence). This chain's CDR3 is CASSGFRGNYNEQFF. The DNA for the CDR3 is TGTGCCAGCAGCGGGTTCAGGGGCAACTACAATGAGCAGTTCTTC.

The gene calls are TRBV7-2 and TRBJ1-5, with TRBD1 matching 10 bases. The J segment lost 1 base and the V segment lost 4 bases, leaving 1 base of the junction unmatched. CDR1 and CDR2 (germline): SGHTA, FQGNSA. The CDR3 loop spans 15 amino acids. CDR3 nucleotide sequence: TGTGCCAGCAGCTCGGGACAGGGGAGCAATCAGCCCCAGCATTTT. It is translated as CASSSGQGSNQPQHF.

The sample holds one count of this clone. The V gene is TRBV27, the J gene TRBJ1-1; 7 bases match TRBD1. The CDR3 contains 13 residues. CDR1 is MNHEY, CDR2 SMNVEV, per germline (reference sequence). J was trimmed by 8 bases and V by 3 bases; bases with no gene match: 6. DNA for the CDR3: TGTGCCAGCAGTTTCGAGGGGGCAGCCGAAGCTTTCTTT. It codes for CASSFEGAAEAFF.

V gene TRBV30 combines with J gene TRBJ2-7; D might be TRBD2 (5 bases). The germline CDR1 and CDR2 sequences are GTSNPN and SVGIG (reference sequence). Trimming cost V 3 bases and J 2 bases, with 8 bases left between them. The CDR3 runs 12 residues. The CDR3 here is CAWRGSPYEQYF. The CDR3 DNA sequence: TGTGCCTGGAGGGGGAGCCCCTACGAGCAGTACTTC.

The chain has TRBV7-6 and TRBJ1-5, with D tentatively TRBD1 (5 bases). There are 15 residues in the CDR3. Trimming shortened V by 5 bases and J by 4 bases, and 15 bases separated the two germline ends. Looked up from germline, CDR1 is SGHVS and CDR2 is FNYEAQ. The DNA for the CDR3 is TGTGCCAGCAGCCCCCAGCGGGGGGGTAATCAGCCCCAGCATTTT. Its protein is CASSPQRGGNQPQHF.

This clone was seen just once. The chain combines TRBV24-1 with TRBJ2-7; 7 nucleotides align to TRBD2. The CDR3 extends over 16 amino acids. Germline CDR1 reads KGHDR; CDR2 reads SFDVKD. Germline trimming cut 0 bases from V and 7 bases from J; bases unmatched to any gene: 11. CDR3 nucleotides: TGTGCCACCAGTGATTTGTCCAGCGGGACGGCAGGAGAGCAGTACTTC. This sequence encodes CATSDLSSGTAGEQYF.

CDR3 nucleotides: TGTGCCAGCAATGTCCACGGGAACACTGAAGCTTTCTTT. Protein: CASNVHGNTEAFF. The chain combines TRBV2 with TRBJ1-1; no definite D call. V was clipped by 7 bases and J by 1 base, with 10 bases between them. The germline V gene has CDR1 SNHLY and CDR2 FYNNEI. This CDR3 is 13 amino acids long.

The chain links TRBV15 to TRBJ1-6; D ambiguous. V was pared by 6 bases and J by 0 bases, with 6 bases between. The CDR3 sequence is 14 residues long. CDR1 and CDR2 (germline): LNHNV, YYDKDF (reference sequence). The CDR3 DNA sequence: TGTGCCACCAGGACAAGCTCCTATAATTCACCCCTCCACTTT. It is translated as CATRTSSYNSPLHF.